Presented here are 2 T cell receptor beta chains from one specimen sequenced in a study of cytomegalovirus exposure and HLA in healthy donors (dated by TCRdb to 2017 to 2019). Library creation used the immunoSEQ multiplex PCR assay. The multiplex PCR relied on a mix of 60 forward primers for TCR Vbeta segments and 13 reverse primers for TCR Jbeta segments. TCRdb obtained this table from immuneACCESS and retained in-frame rearrangements with V and J assigned. These tables miss some clones; where compared with another copy, unresolved V genes account for less than half of the shortfall, and the remainder is unexplained. For this sample there are around 180,000 clones; over 80% appear just once. Of the sample, around 1.3% falls within the top ten clones. The sequencing sample was made of PBMCs. These receptor sequences come from a boy between 2 and 10 years old in good health and CMV-seronegative.

CDR3 sequence reads: CASRLRETYEQYF. The CDR3 region has the DNA TGTGCCAGCAGATTGCGGGAGACCTACGAGCAGTACTTC. V is TRBV27 and J is TRBJ2-7; 7 bases are shared with TRBD2. V shed 6 bases and J 2 bases; nucleotides not matched to a gene: 4. Germline CDR1 and CDR2: MNHEY and SMNVEV (reference sequence). CDR3 length equals 13 residues.

This chain joins TRBV2 and TRBJ2-3; weak D call: TRBD1 (5 bases). Between the trimmed V and J ends, which lost 6 bases and 7 bases, there was a span of 11 bases. Germline values: CDR1 SNHLY, CDR2 FYNNEI. The CDR3 has 12 amino acids. For the CDR3, the DNA is TGTGCCAGCAGCCCCAGGGCGTATACGCAGTATTTT. This encodes CASSPRAYTQYF.